Sequencing of this T cell receptor (beta chain) was carried out in a study of cytomegalovirus exposure and HLA in healthy donors. The PCR ran on 60 Vbeta and 13 Jbeta primers. TCRdb's copy holds only in-frame clones and misses some; the assay was immunoSEQ multiplex PCR. Of 150,000 to 200,000 clones in the sample, approximately 71% were seen once. The CDR3 totals 16 residues. Per germline, CDR1 SGHRS and CDR2 YFSETQ. Trimming stripped 4 bases from V and 1 base from J, with 12 bases between. The chain is built from TRBV5-1 and TRBJ2-6; D not certain. The sequenced sample consisted of PBMCs. This receptor was taken from a girl aged 5-17 years in good health and CMV-seronegative. This CDR3 reads CASSEQVQSGANVLTF. The CDR3 coding sequence is TGCGCCAGCAGCGAGCAGGTCCAATCTGGGGCCAACGTCCTGACTTTC.